The 9 T cell receptor beta chains below come from one sample, sequenced in a study of control samples from healthy donors and cancer patients. Repertoires were generated with immunoSEQ multiplex PCR, while TCRdb's copy carries only in-frame clones and drops some. The table records around 100,000 clones, about 91% of them present only once. Material: blood. The receptors originated from a man aged 30 to 39 in good health.

V usage is TRBV27 and J usage is TRBJ1-2; D not certain. Trimming took 3 bases from V and 8 from J, leaving 13 bases between them. Germline values: CDR1 MNHEY, CDR2 SMNVEV (reference sequence). CDR3 length equals 13 residues. CDR3 DNA: TGTGCCAGCAGTTTTGGTGCGTTGGGGGGCTACACCTTC. This sequence encodes CASSFGALGGYTF.

This sequence joins TRBV9 and TRBJ1-1; D is perhaps TRBD1 (5 bases). CDR1 and CDR2 from the germline V gene are SGDLS and YYNGEE. The CDR3 covers 14 residues. Trimming took off 3 bases at V and 8 bases at J, with 17 bases between the two ends. CDR3 nucleotide sequence: TGTGCCAGCAGCGCCGGGACCGGGAACTTGGAAGCTTTCTTT. It yields the protein CASSAGTGNLEAFF.

The rearrangement uses TRBV5-5 and TRBJ1-1; TRBD1 matches at 7 bases. Germline values: CDR1 SGHKS, CDR2 YYEKEE (reference sequence). The CDR3 totals 15 residues. Trimming at V came to 2 bases and at J to 1 base, leaving 5 bases not matched to a gene. CDR3 amino acids: CASSLHWDRNTEAFF. The CDR3 coding sequence is TGTGCCAGCAGCTTACATTGGGACAGGAACACTGAAGCTTTCTTT.

The rearrangement joins TRBV7-9 to TRBJ1-6; D gene unclear. CDR1 and CDR2 from the germline V gene are SEHNR and FQNEAQ (reference sequence). Trimming took off 9 bases at V and 5 bases at J, with 14 bases between the two ends. This CDR3 comprises 14 residues. CDR3 in amino acids: CASSPGQHNSPLHF. The DNA for the CDR3 is TGTGCCAGTTCACCGGGCCAACATAATTCACCCCTCCACTTT.

The chain is built from TRBV7-8 and TRBJ1-2, with D perhaps TRBD1 (6 bases). Germline-derived CDR1 and CDR2 are SGHVS and FQNEAQ. V was pared by 2 bases and J by 4 bases, with 14 bases between. CDR3 size: 15 residues. This CDR3 reads CASSLIVDRSYGYTF. The CDR3 DNA is TGTGCCAGCAGCTTAATCGTCGACAGGAGCTATGGCTACACCTTC.

This chain links TRBV2 with TRBJ2-1; 14 bases are a match to TRBD2. Trimming removed 6 bases from V and 4 bases from J; junction bases left unmatched: 11. The CDR3 contains 18 residues. The germline gives CDR1 SNHLY, CDR2 FYNNEI. The CDR3 is CASREKTGLAGGYNEQFF. The CDR3 region has the DNA TGTGCCAGCAGGGAAAAAACAGGACTAGCGGGAGGATACAATGAGCAGTTCTTC.

The V and J genes are TRBV27 and TRBJ1-2; possibly TRBD1 for D (5 bases). This CDR3 contains 14 residues. Germline V gene lookup returns CDR1 MNHEY and CDR2 SMNVEV (reference sequence). Deletions cut 1 base from V and 7 bases from J, with 13 bases between. In DNA form, the CDR3 reads TGTGCCAGCAGTTTATTTCCAGGGATCAGTGGCTACACCTTC. It translates to CASSLFPGISGYTF.

The chain is built from TRBV30 and TRBJ1-2; TRBD1 is a possible D gene (6 bases). The CDR3 covers 15 residues. CDR1 is GTSNPN and CDR2 is SVGIG in the germline V gene (reference sequence). Trimming took 4 bases from V and 1 from J, leaving 16 bases between them. CDR3 nucleotides: TGTGCCTGGACTGGACAGAGAATGGTTAACTATGGCTACACCTTC. This translates into CAWTGQRMVNYGYTF.

The V call is TRBV11-2, the J call TRBJ2-5, with a tentative D call TRBD2 (6 bases). The CDR3 has 15 amino acids. Trimming took off 5 bases at V and 0 bases at J, with 13 bases between the two ends. Germline values: CDR1 SGHAT, CDR2 FQNNGV. The CDR3 reads CASSGTAYYQETQYF. The CDR3 bases are TGTGCCAGCAGCGGGACTGCTTATTACCAAGAGACCCAGTACTTC.